This entry features one T cell receptor beta chain sequence. Its antigen is still unknown. This entry comes from a study of cytomegalovirus exposure and HLA in healthy donors. Study-level background: In an early release, HLA-typed donors contributed 90 million or so unique TCR sequences. Study findings and constraints: In a later analysis, compared with equally common non-associated chains, HLA-associated beta chains were more expanded. In an earlier analysis, productive rearrangement rates for most beta V segments clustered near 87% or 30%.

PCR involved 60 Vbeta and 13 Jbeta primers. This table comes from immunoSEQ multiplex PCR, and its TCRdb copy is limited to in-frame clones, with some not included. The sample holds roughly 200,000 clones, around 83% seen once. The sequenced material came from PBMCs. The receptor's source is a man in his forties in good health and CMV-seropositive.

This CDR3 is CASSQSGYTF. CDR3 nucleotide sequence: TGTGCCAGCTCCCAATCCGGCTACACCTTC. This rearrangement joins TRBV28 to TRBJ1-2, with D uncertain. V was shortened by 8 bases and J by 8 bases, with 9 bases between the two germline ends. CDR1 is MDHEN and CDR2 is SYDVKM in the germline V gene. The CDR3 loop spans 10 amino acids.